This TCR beta chain was retrieved from a study of T cell responses to AZD1222 COVID-19 vaccine. Between the trimmed V and J ends, which lost 1 base and 6 bases, there was a span of 14 bases. The CDR3 covers 16 residues. Germline CDR1 and CDR2: SGHKS and YYEKEE (reference sequence). Assay: immunoSEQ multiplex PCR; the TCRdb copy retains only in-frame clones and omits some. This table has some 200,000 clones, under 95% appearing once. This specimen consisted of peripheral blood, obtained on day 0 of MenACWY control vaccination. The clonotype was recovered from an adult in good health. The chain is built from TRBV5-5 and TRBJ1-6; a possible D gene is TRBD1 (5 bases). This chain's CDR3 is CASSLIVNRSNSPLHF. The CDR3 nucleotides are TGTGCCAGCAGCTTGATCGTGAACAGGAGTAATTCACCCCTCCACTTT.